The rows below give T cell receptor beta chains drawn from one sample of a study of cytotoxic CD8 clonotypes in ibrutinib-treated CLL. Some clones are missing from TCRdb's copy, which holds only in-frame ones; the method was immunoSEQ multiplex PCR. The repertoire has about 68,000 clones, 75% to 95% of them found once; the top ten carry roughly 3%. The input for sequencing was PBMCs, taken after 12 months of ibrutinib treatment. The receptors here all came from a human donor with chronic lymphocytic leukemia. The conserved cysteine and the conserved F or W are not part of the CDR3 here.

TRBJ2-5 TRBV7-2 ASSLAFDRGRTQY
NA TRBV7-3 ASSLTRTRVTEQY
TRBJ2-7 TRBV5-4 ASSGTRVEEQY
TRBJ1-5 TRBV19 ASSRGRIGNQPQH
TRBJ2-7 TRBV19 ASTISRQGSYEQY
TRBJ2-1 TRBV7-9 ASSPSIAHSGRSYNEQF
TRBJ1-5 TRBV6-1 ASSYQPQH
TRBJ1-1 TRBV6-5 ASTRAGTEAF
TRBJ1-5 TRBV7-3 ASGQTNSNQPQH
TRBJ2-2 TRBV4-3 ASSQDKDTGELF
TRBJ2-7 TRBV6-5 ASRQQGARYEQY
TRBJ2-3 TRBV7-2 ASSLAGTSTDTQY
TRBJ2-2 TRBV5-1 ASSPEDSTGELF
TRBJ1-3 TRBV27 ASSPMSGNTIY
TRBJ2-7 TRBV10-2 ASSPRLGTEDYEQY
TRBJ2-1 TRBV15 ATSRDRGNEQF
TRBJ1-2 TRBV18 ASSPIMTPTRDYGYT
TRBJ2-1 TRBV5-1 ASSWILAGVSNEQF
TRBJ2-7 TRBV4-1 ASSQGQGGGTYEQY
TRBJ2-7 TRBV6-1 ASSTPGTATYEQY
TRBJ1-2 TRBV11-3 ASSSGRGYGYT
TRBJ2-1 TRBV2 ASSERGSRVDNEQF
TRBJ1-1 TRBV19 ASRDRGNTEAF